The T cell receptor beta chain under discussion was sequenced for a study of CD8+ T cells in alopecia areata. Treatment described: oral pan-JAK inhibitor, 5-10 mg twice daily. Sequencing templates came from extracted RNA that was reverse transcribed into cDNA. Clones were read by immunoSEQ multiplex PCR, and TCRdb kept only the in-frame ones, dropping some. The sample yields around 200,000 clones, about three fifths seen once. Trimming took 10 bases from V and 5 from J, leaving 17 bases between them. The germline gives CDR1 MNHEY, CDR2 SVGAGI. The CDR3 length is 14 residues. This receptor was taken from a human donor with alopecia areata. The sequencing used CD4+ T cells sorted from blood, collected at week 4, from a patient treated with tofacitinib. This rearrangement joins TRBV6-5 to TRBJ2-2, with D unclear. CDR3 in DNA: TGTGCCACCACGGGCGCGACTCAAACCGGGGAGCTGTTTTTT. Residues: CATTGATQTGELFF.